The 19 T cell receptor beta chains presented below share a single source sample, sequenced in a study of blood T cell repertoires in COVID-19 (dated by TCRdb to 2019 to 2021). Receptors were amplified or captured by the immunoSEQ multiplex PCR assay. The clones in this table, taken by TCRdb from immuneACCESS, are in-frame only. Not every clone is retained; where verified, under half of the shortfall comes from an unresolved V gene, and the cause of the rest is unknown. This sample comprises 44,000 or so clones, about 90% of them detected only once. Of the sample, roughly 9.2% is held by the ten largest clones. What was sequenced was peripheral blood. All receptors come from a human donor in a cohort sampled during active COVID-19.

This rearrangement joins TRBV7-8 to TRBJ1-1, with TRBD1 matching 7 bases. CDR3 length: 13 amino acids. Trimming cost V 4 bases and J 7 bases; bases outside gene matches: 6. Germline-derived CDR1 and CDR2 are SGHVS and FQNEAQ. The CDR3: CASSSSGGLEAFF. CDR3 in DNA: TGTGCCAGCAGCTCCTCAGGGGGGCTTGAAGCTTTCTTT.

For the CDR3, the DNA is TGTGCCAGCAGCTCGCGGACAGGTCTATATGGCTACACCTTC. Translated: CASSSRTGLYGYTF. The chain carries TRBV13 and TRBJ1-2; 7 bases fit TRBD1. V lost 4 bases to trimming and J lost 5 bases; unmatched junction nucleotides: 7. The CDR3 totals 14 residues. Germline values: CDR1 PRHDT, CDR2 FYEKMQ (reference sequence).

The chain couples TRBV9 to TRBJ1-1; D is uncertain. The V end was cut by 3 bases, the J end by 5 bases, with 14 bases between. The CDR3 length is 14 residues. Germline V gene sequence: CDR1 SGDLS, CDR2 YYNGEE. The CDR3 is CASSGVKRPTEAFF. The CDR3 DNA reads as TGTGCCAGCAGCGGAGTGAAGAGGCCAACTGAAGCTTTCTTT.

The gene calls are TRBV4-1 and TRBJ1-4, with 8 positions matching TRBD1. Germline loops: CDR1 MGHRA, CDR2 YSYEKL. The CDR3 is made up of 15 amino acids. J lost 8 bases, V lost 0 bases, and 5 bases had no gene match. The CDR3 sequence: CASSQDGQGVEKLFF. CDR3 nucleotide sequence: TGCGCCAGCAGCCAAGACGGACAGGGAGTCGAAAAACTGTTTTTT.

The CDR3, as DNA: TGTGCCAGCAGCCCCGGACAGGGTCGCGAGCAGTACTTC. Translated, it gives CASSPGQGREQYF. The V and J genes are TRBV11-3 and TRBJ2-7; 8 bases agree with TRBD1. Germline CDR1 is SGHNT and CDR2 is YENEEA. The CDR3 is 13 residues long. The ends lost 5 bases at V and 6 bases at J; junction bases unmatched: 6.

This chain links TRBV28 with TRBJ1-4; D not resolved. From germline, CDR1 is MDHEN and CDR2 SYDVKM. V lost 6 bases to trimming and J lost 0 bases, with 8 bases between them. The length of the CDR3 is 14 residues. The DNA for the CDR3 is TGTGCCAGCAGGTTGGGCCCAACTAATGAAAAACTGTTTTTT. This translates into CASRLGPTNEKLFF.

This chain links TRBV7-2 with TRBJ1-5, with D possibly TRBD1 on 5 matching bases. The CDR3 sequence is 15 residues long. V was clipped by 0 bases and J by 13 bases, with 19 bases between them. Germline loops: CDR1 SGHTA, CDR2 FQGNSA. CDR3 amino acids: CASSLALTQGQAQHF. In DNA form, the CDR3 reads TGTGCCAGCAGCTTAGCATTAACCCAGGGCCAGGCACAGCATTTT.

The chain recombines TRBV6-5 with TRBJ2-7; 8 positions match TRBD2. Germline V lookup: CDR1 MNHEY, CDR2 SVGAGI. There are 13 residues in the CDR3. Trimming cost V 8 bases and J 4 bases; bases outside gene matches: 7. The CDR3 sequence is CASWTSLGYEQYF. The CDR3 DNA follows: TGTGCCAGCTGGACTAGCCTCGGTTACGAGCAGTACTTC.

The chain joins TRBV24-1 to TRBJ2-3, with D perhaps matching TRBD2 (7 bases). This CDR3 contains 11 residues. Germline V gene data show CDR1 as KGHDR and CDR2 as SFDVKD. V shed 8 bases and J shed 15 bases, with 17 bases lying between them. CDR3 loop: CATKRGGSPYF. The CDR3 nucleotides are TGTGCCACCAAGCGCGGGGGCTCCCCATATTTT.

The table lists this clone with a count of one. The rearrangement uses TRBV1 and TRBJ2-3; TRBD2 was called by the table and not checked on the DNA. TRBV1 is noted as a pseudogene. CDR3 size: 17 residues. The CDR3 spells CTSSPDLGPKGTDTQYF. In DNA form, the CDR3 reads TGCACCAGCAGCCCCGATCTAGGTCCAAAGGGCACAGATACGCAGTATTTT.

As DNA, the CDR3 is TGTGCCAGCAGCAAGACAGGGATTCCTTCGGAAGAAAAACTGTTTTTT. Translated: CASSKTGIPSEEKLFF. The chain uses TRBV11-1 and TRBJ1-4; 7 bases agree with TRBD1. CDR1 and CDR2 from the germline V gene are SGHAT and FQDESV (reference sequence). The CDR3 has 16 amino acids. Trimming took 5 bases from V and 8 from J; bases not matched to a gene: 14.

This clone was seen a handful of times. The gene calls are TRBV3-1 (or the pseudogene TRBV3-2) and TRBJ2-7; D gene ambiguous. V dropped 4 bases and J dropped 2 bases, with 15 bases sitting between them. Germline CDR1 LGHDT, CDR2 YNNKEL (reference sequence). This CDR3 spans 15 amino acids. In DNA, the CDR3 is TGTGCCAGCAGCCGCACCTTGGGCTCCGCCTACGAGCAGTACTTC. Its translation is CASSRTLGSAYEQYF.

V gene TRBV10-3 combines with J gene TRBJ2-1; TRBD2 agrees at 9 bases. V was clipped by 0 bases and J by 5 bases; unmatched bases: 8. The CDR3 sequence is 17 residues long. Germline loops: CDR1 ENHRY, CDR2 SYGVKD. CDR3 residues: CAISESTLSGGNNEQFF. CDR3 DNA: TGTGCCATCAGTGAGTCGACTCTGAGCGGGGGGAACAATGAGCAGTTCTTC.

V and J are TRBV2 and TRBJ1-2, with D perhaps matching TRBD1 (6 bases). The length of the CDR3 is 14 residues. V shed 3 bases and J shed 7 bases, with 15 bases lying between them. The germline gives CDR1 SNHLY, CDR2 FYNNEI. CDR3 nucleotide sequence: TGTGCCAGCAGTGAGTTCAGGGGCGAGAGTGGCTACACCTTC. Its protein product is CASSEFRGESGYTF.

The chain combines TRBV12-3 or TRBV12-4 with TRBJ2-3, with D maybe TRBD1 (6 bases). Trimming cost V 6 bases and J 4 bases, with 11 bases left between them. This CDR3 spans 13 amino acids. The CDR3 DNA is TGTGCCAGCAGGTCCAGGGGCCCAGATACGCAGTATTTT. This sequence encodes CASRSRGPDTQYF.

This chain links TRBV29-1 with TRBJ1-1; the D is unclear. In germline, CDR1 is SQVTM, CDR2 ANQGSEA. V gave up 4 bases and J gave up 2 bases, with 14 bases separating them. The CDR3 length is 14 residues. CDR3: CSVGADGVNTEAFF. The CDR3 nucleotides are TGCAGCGTTGGAGCGGACGGGGTCAACACTGAAGCTTTCTTT.

The chain employs TRBV7-2 and TRBJ1-1, with a tentative D call TRBD1 (5 bases). The ends were cut back, 3 bases at V and 0 bases at J, with 8 bases in the middle. The CDR3 loop spans 14 amino acids. Per the germline V gene, CDR1 is SGHTA and CDR2 is FQGNSA. The CDR3 DNA follows: TGTGCCAGCAGCTTTGACAGAATGAACACTGAAGCTTTCTTT. As protein: CASSFDRMNTEAFF.

V and J are TRBV6-5 and TRBJ1-6, with a tentative D call TRBD1 (5 bases). The germline V gene has CDR1 MNHEY and CDR2 SVGAGI. Between the trimmed V and J ends, which lost 2 bases and 8 bases, there was a span of 16 bases. The CDR3 has 16 amino acids. The CDR3 reads CASSYQTVFLDSPLHF. The CDR3 region has the DNA TGTGCCAGCAGTTACCAGACAGTTTTTCTTGATTCACCCCTCCACTTT.

The chain is built from TRBV19 and TRBJ2-3; no clear D. Looked up from germline, CDR1 is LNHDA and CDR2 is SQIVND (reference sequence). This CDR3 contains 13 residues. V lost 7 bases to trimming and J lost 3 bases, with 11 bases between them. Here the CDR3 reads CASIGAFTDTQYF. CDR3 DNA sequence: TGTGCCAGTATAGGAGCTTTTACAGATACGCAGTATTTT.